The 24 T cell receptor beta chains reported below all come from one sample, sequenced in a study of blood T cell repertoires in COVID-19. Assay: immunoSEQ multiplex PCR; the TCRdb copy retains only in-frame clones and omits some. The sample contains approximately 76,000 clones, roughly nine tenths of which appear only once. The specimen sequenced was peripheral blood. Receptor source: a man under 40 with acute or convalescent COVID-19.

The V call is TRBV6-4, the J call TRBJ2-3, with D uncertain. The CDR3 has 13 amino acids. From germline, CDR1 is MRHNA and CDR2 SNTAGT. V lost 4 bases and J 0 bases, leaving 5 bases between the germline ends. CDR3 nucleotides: TGTGCCAGCAGTGCGACTAGCACAGATACGCAGTATTTT. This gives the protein CASSATSTDTQYF.

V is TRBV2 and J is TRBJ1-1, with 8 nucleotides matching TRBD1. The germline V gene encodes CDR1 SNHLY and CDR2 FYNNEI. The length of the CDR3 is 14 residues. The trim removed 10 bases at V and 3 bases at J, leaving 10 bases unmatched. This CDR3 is CATFLDREDTEAFF. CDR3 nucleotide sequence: TGTGCCACATTTCTGGACAGGGAAGACACTGAAGCTTTCTTT.

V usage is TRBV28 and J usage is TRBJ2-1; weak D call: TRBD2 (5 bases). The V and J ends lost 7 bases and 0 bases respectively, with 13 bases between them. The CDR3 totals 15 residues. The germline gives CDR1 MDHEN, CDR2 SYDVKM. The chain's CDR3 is CASTARSGSYNEQFF. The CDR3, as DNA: TGTGCCAGCACCGCTAGGAGCGGCTCCTACAATGAGCAGTTCTTC.

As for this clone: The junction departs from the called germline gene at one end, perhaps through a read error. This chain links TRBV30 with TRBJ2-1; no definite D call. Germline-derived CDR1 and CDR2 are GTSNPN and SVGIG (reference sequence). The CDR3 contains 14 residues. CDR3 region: CAWSKHASHNEQFF. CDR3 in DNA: TGTGCCTGGAGCAAACATGCCTCCCACAATGAGCAGTTCTTC.

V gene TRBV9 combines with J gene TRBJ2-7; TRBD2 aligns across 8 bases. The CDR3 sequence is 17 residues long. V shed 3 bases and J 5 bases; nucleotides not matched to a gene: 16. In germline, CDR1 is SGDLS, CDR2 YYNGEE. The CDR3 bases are TGTGCCAGCAGCGGAGGCCCCACAGCGGGAGAAGAGGACGAGCAGTACTTC. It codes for CASSGGPTAGEEDEQYF. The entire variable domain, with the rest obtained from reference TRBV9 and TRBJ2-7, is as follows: DSGVTQTPKHLITATGQRVTLRCSPRSGDLSVYWYQQSLDQGLQFLIQYYNGEERAKGNILERFSAQQFPDLHSELNLSSLELGDSALYFCASSGGPTAGEEDEQYFGPGTRLTVT.

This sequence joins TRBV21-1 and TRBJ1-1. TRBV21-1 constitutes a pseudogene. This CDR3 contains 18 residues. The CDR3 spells CASSKCLGVGGGFTEAFF. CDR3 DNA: TGTGCCAGCAGCAAATGTTTAGGGGTAGGGGGAGGGTTTACTGAAGCTTTCTTT.

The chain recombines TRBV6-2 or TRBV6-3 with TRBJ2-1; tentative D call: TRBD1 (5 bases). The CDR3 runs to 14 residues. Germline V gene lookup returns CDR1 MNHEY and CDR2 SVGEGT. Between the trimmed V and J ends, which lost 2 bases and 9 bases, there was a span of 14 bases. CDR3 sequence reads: CASSYGRRVGEQFF. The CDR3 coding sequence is TGTGCCAGCAGTTACGGTCGCAGGGTCGGTGAGCAGTTCTTC.

CDR3 sequence: CASSLGGGGTAQFF. In nucleotides, the CDR3 is TGTGCCAGCAGCTTAGGTGGTGGTGGGACTGCGCAGTTCTTC. The chain links TRBV11-3 to TRBJ2-1, with D maybe TRBD2 (6 bases). Germline V gene data show CDR1 as SGHNT and CDR2 as YENEEA. The CDR3 spans 14 residues. V dropped 1 base and J dropped 12 bases, with 16 bases sitting between them.

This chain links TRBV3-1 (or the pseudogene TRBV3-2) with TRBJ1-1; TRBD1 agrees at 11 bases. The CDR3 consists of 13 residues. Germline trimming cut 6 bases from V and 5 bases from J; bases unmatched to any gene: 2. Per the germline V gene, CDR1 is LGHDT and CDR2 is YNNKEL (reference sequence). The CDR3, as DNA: TGTGCCAGCAGGGACAGGGGGCGGACTGAAGCTTTCTTT. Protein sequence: CASRDRGRTEAFF.

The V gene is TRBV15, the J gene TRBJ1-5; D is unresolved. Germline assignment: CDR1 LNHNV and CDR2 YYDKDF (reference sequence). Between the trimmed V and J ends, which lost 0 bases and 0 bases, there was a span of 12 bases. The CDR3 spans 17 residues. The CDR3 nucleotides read TGTGCCACCAGCAGAGATGAGGTTGGGTATAGCAATCAGCCCCAGCATTTT. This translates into CATSRDEVGYSNQPQHF.

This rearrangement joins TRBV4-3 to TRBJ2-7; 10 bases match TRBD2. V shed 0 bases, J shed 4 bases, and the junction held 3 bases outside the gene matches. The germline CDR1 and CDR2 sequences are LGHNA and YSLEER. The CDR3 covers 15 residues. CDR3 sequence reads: CASSQEAGGRYEQYF. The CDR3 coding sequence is TGCGCCAGCAGCCAAGAAGCGGGGGGGAGATACGAGCAGTACTTC.

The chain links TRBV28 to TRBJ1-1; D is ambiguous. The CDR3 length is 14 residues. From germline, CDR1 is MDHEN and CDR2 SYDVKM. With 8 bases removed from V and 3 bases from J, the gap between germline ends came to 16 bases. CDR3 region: CASYSWIGDTEAFF. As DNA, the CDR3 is TGTGCCAGCTATTCCTGGATCGGGGACACTGAAGCTTTCTTT.

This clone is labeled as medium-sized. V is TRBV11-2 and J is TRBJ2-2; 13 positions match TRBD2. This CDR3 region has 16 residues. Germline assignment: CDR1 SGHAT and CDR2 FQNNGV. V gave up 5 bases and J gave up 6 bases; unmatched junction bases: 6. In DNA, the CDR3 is TGTGCCAGCAGCACTCGGACTAGCGGGAGTCCCGGGGAGCTGTTTTTT. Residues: CASSTRTSGSPGELFF.

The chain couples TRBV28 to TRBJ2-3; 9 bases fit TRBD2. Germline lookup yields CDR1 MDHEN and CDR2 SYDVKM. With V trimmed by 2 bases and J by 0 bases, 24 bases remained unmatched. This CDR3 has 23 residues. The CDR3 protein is CASSLRAGGLAASGTVSTDTQYF. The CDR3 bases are TGTGCCAGCAGTTTAAGGGCAGGGGGTTTGGCTGCTAGCGGGACCGTTAGCACAGATACGCAGTATTTT.

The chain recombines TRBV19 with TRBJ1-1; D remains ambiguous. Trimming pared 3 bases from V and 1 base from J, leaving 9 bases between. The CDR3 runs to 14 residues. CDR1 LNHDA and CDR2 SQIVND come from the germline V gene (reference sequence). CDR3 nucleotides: TGTGCCAGTAGTATTCAGGCTACGAACACTGAAGCTTTCTTT. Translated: CASSIQATNTEAFF.

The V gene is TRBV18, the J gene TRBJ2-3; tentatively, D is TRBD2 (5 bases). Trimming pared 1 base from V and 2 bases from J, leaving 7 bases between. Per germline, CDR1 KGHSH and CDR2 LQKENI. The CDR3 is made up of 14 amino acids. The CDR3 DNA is TGTGCCAGCTCACCACAGCGGTCCACAGATACGCAGTATTTT. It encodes CASSPQRSTDTQYF.

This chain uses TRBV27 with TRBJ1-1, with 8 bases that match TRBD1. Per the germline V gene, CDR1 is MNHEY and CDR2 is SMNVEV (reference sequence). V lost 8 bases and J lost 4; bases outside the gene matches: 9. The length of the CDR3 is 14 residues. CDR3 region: CASSGNRGGTEAFF. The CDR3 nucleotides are TGTGCCAGCTCCGGAAACAGGGGGGGCACTGAAGCTTTCTTT.

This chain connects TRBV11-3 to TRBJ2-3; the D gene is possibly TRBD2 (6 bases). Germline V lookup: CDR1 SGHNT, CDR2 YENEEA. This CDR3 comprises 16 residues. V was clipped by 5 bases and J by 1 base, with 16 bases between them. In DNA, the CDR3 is TGTGCCAGCAGCCCTCGCGAGGGAGGACGCACAGATACGCAGTATTTT. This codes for CASSPREGGRTDTQYF.

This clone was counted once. The CDR3 coding sequence is TGTGCCAGCAGTTACCGACAGGGTAACACCGGGGAGCTGTTTTTT. It encodes CASSYRQGNTGELFF. This chain joins TRBV6-5 and TRBJ2-2, with TRBD1 matching over 7 bases. This CDR3 spans 15 amino acids. The J segment lost 2 bases and the V segment lost 2 bases, leaving 2 bases of the junction unmatched. Germline assignment: CDR1 MNHEY and CDR2 SVGAGI.

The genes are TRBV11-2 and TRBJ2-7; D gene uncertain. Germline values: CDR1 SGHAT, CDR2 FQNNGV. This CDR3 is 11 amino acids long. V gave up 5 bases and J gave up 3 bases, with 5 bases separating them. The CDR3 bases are TGTGCCAGCAGCGCGCACTACGAGCAGTACTTC. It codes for CASSAHYEQYF.

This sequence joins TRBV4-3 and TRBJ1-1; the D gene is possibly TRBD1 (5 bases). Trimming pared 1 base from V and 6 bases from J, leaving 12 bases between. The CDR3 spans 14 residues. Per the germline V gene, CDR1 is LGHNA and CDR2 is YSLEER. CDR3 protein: CASSQAAVGAEAFF. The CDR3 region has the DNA TGCGCCAGCAGCCAAGCAGCAGTAGGGGCTGAAGCTTTCTTT.

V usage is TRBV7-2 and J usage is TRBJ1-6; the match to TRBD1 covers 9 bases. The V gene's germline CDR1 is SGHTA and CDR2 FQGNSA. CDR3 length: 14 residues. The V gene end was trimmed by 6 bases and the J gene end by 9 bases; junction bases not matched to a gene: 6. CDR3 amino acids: CASRSGTGISPLHF. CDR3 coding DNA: TGTGCCAGCAGGTCGGGGACAGGGATTTCACCCCTCCACTTT.

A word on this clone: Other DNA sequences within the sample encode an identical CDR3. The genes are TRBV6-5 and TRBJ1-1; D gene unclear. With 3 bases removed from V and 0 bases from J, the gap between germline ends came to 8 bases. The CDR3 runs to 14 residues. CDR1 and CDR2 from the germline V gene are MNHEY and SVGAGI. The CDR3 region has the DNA TGTGCCAGCAGTTATGGCAGGTTGAACACTGAAGCTTTCTTT. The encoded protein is CASSYGRLNTEAFF.

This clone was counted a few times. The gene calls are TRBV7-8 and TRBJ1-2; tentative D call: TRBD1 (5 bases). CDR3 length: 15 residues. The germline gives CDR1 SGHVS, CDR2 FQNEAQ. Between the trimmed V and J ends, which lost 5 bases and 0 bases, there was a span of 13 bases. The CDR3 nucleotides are TGTGCCAGCAGCACCAGGGTCCTCTCTAACTATGGCTACACCTTC. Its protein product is CASSTRVLSNYGYTF. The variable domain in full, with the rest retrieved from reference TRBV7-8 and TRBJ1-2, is GAGVSQSPRYKVAKRGQDVALRCDPISGHVSLFWYQQALGQGPEFLTYFQNEAQLDKSGLPSDRFFAERPEGSVSTLKIQRTQQEDSAVYLCASSTRVLSNYGYTFGSGTRLTVV.